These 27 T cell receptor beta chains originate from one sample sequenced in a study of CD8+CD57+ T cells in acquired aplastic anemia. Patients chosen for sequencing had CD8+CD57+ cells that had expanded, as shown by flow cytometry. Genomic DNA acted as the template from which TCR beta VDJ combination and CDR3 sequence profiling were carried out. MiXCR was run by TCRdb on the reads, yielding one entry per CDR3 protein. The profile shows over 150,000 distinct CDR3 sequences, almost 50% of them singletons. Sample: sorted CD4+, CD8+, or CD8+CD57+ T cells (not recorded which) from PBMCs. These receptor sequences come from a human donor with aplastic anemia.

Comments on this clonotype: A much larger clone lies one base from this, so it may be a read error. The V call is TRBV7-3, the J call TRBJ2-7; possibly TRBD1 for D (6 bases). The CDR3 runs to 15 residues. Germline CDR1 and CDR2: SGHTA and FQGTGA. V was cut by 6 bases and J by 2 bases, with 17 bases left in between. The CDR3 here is CASSPRAGAPYEQYF. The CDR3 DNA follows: TGTGCCAGCAGTCCAAGGGCAGGGGCACCCTACGAGCAGTACTTC.

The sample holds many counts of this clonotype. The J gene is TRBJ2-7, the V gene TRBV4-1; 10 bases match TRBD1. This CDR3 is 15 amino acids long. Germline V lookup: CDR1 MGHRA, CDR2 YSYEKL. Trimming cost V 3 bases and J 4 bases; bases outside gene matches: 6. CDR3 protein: CASSQRQGAVYEQYF. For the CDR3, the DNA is TGCGCCAGCAGCCAGAGACAGGGGGCAGTGTACGAGCAGTACTTC.

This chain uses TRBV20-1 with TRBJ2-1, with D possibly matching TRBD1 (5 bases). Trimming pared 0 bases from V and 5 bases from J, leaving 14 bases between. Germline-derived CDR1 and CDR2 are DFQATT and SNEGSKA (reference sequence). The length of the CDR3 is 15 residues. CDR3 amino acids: CSARDVQGGHNEQFF. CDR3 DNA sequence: TGCAGTGCTAGAGATGTCCAGGGTGGCCACAATGAGCAGTTCTTC.

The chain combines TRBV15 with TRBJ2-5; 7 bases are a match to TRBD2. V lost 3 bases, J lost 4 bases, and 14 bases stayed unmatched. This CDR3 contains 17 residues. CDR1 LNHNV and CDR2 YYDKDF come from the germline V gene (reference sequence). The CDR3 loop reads CATSSYNPGRLVETQYF. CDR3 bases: TGTGCCACCAGCAGCTATAATCCCGGGAGGCTAGTAGAGACCCAGTACTTC.

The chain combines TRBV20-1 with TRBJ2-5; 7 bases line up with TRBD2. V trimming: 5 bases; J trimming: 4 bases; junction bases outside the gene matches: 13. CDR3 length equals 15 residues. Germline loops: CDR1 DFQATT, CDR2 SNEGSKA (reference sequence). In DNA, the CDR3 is TGCAGTGCTCGGGTAGTCGGAGGGAGGGGAGAGACCCAGTACTTC. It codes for CSARVVGGRGETQYF.

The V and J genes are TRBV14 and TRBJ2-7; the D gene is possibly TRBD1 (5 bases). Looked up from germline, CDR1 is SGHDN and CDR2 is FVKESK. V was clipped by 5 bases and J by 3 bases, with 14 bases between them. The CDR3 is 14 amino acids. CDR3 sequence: CASSLGAGYYEQYF. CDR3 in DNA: TGTGCCAGCAGCTTGGGCGCAGGGTACTACGAGCAGTACTTC.

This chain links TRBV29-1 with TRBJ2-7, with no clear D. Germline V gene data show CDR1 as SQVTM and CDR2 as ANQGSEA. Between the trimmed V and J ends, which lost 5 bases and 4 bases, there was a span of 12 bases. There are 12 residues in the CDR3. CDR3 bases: TGCAGCGTTATATTCTCGCGGTACGAGCAGTACTTC. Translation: CSVIFSRYEQYF.

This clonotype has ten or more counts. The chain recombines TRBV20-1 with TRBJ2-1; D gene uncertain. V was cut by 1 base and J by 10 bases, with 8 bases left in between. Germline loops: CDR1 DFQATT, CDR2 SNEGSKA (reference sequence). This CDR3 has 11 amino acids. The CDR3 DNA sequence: TGCAGTGCTAGAGCCCCTTTGGAGCAGTTCTTC. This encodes CSARAPLEQFF.

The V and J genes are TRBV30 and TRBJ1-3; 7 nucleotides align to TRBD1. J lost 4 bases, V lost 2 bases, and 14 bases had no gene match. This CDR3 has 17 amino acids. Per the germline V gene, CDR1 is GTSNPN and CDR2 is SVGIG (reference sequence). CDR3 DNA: TGTGCCTGGAGTCGGAGACAGGGCGGTTGGGGAGGAAACACCATATATTTT. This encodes CAWSRRQGGWGGNTIYF.

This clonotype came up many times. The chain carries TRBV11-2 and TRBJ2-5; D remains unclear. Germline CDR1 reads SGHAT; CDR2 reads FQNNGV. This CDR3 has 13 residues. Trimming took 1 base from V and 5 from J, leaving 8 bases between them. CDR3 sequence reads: CASSLAGKETQYF. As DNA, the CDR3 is TGTGCCAGCAGCTTAGCAGGAAAGGAGACCCAGTACTTC.

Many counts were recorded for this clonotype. The CDR3 bases are TGTGCCAGCAGTTCCCTTTGGGGGGTCAAATCACCCCTCCACTTT. It codes for CASSSLWGVKSPLHF. The rearrangement joins TRBV12-3 or TRBV12-4 to TRBJ1-6, with D maybe TRBD1 (5 bases). The CDR3 loop spans 15 amino acids. V was trimmed by 4 bases and J by 10 bases, leaving 17 bases between them.

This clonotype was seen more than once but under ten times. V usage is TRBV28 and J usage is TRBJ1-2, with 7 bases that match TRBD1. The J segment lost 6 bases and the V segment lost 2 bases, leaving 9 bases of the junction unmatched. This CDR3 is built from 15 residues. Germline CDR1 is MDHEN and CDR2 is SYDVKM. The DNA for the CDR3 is TGTGCCAGCAGTTTAGGGGTAGGGGGCATCCATGGCTACACCTTC. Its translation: CASSLGVGGIHGYTF.

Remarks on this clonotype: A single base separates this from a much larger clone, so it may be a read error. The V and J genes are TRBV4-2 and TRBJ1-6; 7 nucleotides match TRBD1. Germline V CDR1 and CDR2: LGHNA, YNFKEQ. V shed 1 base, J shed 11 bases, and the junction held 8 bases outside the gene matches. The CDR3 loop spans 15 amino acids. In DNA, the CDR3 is TGTGCCAGCAGCCAAGGTCTGGCAGGGGGGGCACCCCTCCACTTT. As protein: CASSQGLAGGAPLHF.

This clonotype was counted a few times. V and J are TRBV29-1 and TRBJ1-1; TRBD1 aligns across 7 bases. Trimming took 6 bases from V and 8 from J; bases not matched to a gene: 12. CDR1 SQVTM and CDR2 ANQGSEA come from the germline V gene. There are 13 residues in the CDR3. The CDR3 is CSVENRQGSEAFF. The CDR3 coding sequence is TGCAGCGTAGAGAACCGACAGGGCTCCGAAGCTTTCTTT.

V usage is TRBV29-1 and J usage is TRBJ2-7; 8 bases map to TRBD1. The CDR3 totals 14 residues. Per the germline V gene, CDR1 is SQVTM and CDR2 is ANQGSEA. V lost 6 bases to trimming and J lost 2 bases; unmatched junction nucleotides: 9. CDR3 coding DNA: TGCAGCGTCGACCCGGGACAGGCAACCTACGAGCAGTACTTC. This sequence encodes CSVDPGQATYEQYF.

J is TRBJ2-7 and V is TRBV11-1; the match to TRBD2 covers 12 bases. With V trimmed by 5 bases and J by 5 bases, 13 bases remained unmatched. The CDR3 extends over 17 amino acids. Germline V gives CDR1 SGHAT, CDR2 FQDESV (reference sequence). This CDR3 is CASSTRTSGIPLNEQYF. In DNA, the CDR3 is TGTGCCAGCAGCACAAGGACTAGCGGGATCCCACTTAACGAGCAGTACTTC.

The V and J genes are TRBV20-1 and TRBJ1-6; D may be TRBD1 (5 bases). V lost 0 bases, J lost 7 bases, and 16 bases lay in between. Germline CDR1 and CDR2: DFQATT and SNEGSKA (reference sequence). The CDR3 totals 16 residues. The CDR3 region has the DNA TGCAGTGCTAGAGATAGGGGCGAAGGATTAAATTCACCCCTCCACTTT. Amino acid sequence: CSARDRGEGLNSPLHF.

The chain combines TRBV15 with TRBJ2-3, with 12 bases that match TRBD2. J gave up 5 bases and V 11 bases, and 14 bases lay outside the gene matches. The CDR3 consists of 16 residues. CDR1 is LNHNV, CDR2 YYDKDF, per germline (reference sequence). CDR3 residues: CASSLGLAGRGDTQYF. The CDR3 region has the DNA TGTGCCTCTTCTCTCGGACTAGCGGGGAGGGGAGATACGCAGTATTTT.

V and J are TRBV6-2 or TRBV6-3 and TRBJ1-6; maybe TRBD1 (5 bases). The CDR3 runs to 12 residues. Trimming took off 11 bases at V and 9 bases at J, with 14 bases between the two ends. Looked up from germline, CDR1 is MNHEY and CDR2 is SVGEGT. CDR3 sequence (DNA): TGTGCCCGTATCGGGGCGGCTTCACCCCTCCACTTT. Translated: CARIGAASPLHF.

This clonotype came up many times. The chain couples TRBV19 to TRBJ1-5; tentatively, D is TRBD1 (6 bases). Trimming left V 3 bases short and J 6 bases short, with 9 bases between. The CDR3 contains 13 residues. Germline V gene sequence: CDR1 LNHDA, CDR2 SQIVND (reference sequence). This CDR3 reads CASSIRDTQPQHF. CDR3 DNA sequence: TGTGCCAGTAGTATCCGGGACACTCAGCCCCAGCATTTT.

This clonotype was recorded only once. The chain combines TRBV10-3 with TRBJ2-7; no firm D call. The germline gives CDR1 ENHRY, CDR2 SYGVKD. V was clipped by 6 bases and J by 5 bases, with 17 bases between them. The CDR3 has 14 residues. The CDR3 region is CAIRDPNDKDEQYF. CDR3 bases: TGTGCCATCAGAGATCCAAACGACAAGGACGAGCAGTACTTC.

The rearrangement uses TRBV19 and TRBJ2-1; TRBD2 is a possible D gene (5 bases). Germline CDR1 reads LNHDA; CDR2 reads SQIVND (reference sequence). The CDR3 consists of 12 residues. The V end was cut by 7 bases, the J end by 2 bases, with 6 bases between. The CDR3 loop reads CASTGTYNEQFF. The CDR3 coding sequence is TGTGCCAGTACCGGGACCTACAATGAGCAGTTCTTC. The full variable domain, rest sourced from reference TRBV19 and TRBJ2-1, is DGGITQSPKYLFRKEGQNVTLSCEQNLNHDAMYWYRQDPGQGLRLIYYSQIVNDFQKGDIAEGYSVSREKKESFPLTVTSAQKNPTAFYLCASTGTYNEQFFGPGTRLTVL.

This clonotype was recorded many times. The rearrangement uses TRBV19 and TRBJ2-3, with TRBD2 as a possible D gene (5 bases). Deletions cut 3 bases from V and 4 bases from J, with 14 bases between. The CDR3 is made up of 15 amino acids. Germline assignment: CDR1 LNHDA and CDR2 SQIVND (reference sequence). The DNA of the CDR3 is TGTGCCAGTAGTATCCGGGGTGGGTACCCAGATACGCAGTATTTT. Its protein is CASSIRGGYPDTQYF.

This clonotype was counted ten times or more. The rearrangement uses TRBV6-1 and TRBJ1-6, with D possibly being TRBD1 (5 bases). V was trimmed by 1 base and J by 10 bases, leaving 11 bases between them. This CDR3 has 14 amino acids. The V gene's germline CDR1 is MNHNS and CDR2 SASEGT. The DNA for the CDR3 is TGTGCCAGCAGTGAAGTTGGGGCGGGCTCACCCCTCCACTTT. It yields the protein CASSEVGAGSPLHF.

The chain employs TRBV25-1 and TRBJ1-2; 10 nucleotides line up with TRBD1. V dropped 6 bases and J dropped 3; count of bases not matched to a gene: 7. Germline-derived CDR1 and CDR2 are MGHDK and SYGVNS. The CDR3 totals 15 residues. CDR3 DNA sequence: TGTGCCAGCAGGGCGGGACAGGGGACCTACTATGGCTACACCTTC. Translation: CASRAGQGTYYGYTF.

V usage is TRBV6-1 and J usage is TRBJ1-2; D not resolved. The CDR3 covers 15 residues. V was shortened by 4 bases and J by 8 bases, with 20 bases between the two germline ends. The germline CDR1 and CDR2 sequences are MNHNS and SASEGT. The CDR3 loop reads CASSGPGSSDRGYTF. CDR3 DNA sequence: TGTGCCAGCAGTGGTCCGGGCAGCTCTGATAGGGGCTACACCTTC.

The CDR3 DNA reads TGTGCCAGCAGACGATCTCCGGGACCGGGGGAAGCTTTCTTT. Protein: CASRRSPGPGEAFF. The chain links TRBV6-4 to TRBJ1-1, with TRBD1 as a possible D gene (5 bases). V was shortened by 6 bases and J by 8 bases, with 19 bases between the two germline ends. Germline CDR1 reads MRHNA; CDR2 reads SNTAGT. CDR3 length equals 14 residues.